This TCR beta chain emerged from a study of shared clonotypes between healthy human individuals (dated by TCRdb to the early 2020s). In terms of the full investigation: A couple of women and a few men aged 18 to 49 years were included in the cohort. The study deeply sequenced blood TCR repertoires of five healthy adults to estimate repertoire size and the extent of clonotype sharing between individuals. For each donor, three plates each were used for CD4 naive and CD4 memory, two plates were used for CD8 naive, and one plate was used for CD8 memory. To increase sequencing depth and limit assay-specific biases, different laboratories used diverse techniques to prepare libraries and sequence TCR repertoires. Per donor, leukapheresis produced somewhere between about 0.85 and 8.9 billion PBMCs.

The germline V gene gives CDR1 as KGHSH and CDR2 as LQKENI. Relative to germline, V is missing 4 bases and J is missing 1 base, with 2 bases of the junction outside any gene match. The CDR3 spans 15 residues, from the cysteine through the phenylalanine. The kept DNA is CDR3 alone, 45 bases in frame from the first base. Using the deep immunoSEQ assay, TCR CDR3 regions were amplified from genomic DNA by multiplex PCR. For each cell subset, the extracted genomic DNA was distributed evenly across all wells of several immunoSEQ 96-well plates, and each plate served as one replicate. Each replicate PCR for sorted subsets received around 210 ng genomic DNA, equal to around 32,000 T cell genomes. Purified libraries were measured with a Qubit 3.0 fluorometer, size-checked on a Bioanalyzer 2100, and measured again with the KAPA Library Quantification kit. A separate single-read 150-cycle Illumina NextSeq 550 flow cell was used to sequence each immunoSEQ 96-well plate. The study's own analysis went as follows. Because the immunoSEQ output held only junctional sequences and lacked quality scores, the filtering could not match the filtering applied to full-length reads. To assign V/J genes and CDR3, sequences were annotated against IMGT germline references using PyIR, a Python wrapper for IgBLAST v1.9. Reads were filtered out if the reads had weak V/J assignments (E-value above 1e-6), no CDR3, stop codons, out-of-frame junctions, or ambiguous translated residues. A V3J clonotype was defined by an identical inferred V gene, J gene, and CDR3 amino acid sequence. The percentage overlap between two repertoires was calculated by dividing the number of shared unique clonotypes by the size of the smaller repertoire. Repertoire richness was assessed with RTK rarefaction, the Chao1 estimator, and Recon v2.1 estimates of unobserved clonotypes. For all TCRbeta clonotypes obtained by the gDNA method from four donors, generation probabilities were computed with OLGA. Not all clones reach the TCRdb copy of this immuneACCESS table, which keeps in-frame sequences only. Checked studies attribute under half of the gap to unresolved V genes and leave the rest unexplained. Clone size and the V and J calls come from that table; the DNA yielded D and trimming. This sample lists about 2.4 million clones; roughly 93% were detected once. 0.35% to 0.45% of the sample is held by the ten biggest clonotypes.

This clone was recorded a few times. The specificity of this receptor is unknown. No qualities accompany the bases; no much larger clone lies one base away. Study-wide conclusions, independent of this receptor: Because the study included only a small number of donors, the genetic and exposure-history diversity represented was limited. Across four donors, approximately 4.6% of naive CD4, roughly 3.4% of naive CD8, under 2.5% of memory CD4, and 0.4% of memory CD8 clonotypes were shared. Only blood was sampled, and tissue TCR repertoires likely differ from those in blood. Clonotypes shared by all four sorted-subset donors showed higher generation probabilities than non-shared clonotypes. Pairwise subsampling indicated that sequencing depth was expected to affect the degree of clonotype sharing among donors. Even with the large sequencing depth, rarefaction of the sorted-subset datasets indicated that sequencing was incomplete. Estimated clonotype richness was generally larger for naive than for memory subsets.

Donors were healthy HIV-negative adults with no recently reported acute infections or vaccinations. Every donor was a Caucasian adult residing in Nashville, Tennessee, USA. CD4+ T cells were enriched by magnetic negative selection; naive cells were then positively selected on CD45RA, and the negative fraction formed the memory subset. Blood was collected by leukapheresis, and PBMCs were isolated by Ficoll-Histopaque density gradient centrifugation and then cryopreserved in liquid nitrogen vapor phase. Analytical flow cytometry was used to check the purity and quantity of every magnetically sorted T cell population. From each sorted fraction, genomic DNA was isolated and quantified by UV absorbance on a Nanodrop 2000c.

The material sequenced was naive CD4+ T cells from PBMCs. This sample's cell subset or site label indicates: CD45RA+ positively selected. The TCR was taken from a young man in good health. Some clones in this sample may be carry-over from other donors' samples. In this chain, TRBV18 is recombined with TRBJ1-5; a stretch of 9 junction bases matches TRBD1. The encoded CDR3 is CASSQGQGSNQPQHF. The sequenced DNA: TGTGCCAGCTCACAGGGACAGGGAAGCAATCAGCCCCAGCATTTT.